This TCR beta chain was observed in a study of CD8 T cells in ankylosing spondylitis. Study observations and caveats: Matched ankylosing spondylitis synovial fluid reportedly contained a significantly enriched population of disease-linked clones.

The CDR3 spans 13 residues. Germline lookup yields CDR1 MNHNS and CDR2 SASEGT. V was cut by 7 bases and J by 3 bases, with 11 bases left in between. This clonotype has at least ten counts. Its antigen is undetermined. As the method for making TCR beta libraries, quantitative 5'-RACE with molecular barcodes was used. TCRdb redid the calling of the 5' RACE reads with MiXCR, one entry per CDR3 protein. The repertoire has roughly 240,000 distinct CDR3 sequences, over 7% of them found once; the top ten carry around 5.1%. The source is a female donor with ankylosing spondylitis or in good health (not recorded which). The V call is TRBV6-1, the J call TRBJ2-3; D is possibly TRBD1 (5 bases). Sequenced sample: blood, either unsorted or a sorted T cell fraction (not recorded which). CDR3 in DNA: TGTGCCAGCATCTCCCAGGGAACAGATACGCAGTATTTT. This encodes CASISQGTDTQYF.